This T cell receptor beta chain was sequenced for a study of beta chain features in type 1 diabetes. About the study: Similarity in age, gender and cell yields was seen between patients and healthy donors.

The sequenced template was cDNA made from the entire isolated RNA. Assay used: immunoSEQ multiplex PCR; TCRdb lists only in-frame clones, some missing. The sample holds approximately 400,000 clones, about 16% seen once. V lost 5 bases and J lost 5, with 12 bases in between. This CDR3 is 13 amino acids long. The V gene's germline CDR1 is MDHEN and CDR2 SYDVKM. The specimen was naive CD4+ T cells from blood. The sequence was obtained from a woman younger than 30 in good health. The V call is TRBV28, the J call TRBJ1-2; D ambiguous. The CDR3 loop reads CASSGPTTYGYTF. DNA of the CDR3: TGTGCCAGCAGTGGTCCCACGACATATGGCTACACCTTC.